This TCR beta chain was captured by sequencing in a study of T-cell memory formation after mild COVID-19. Whole-study findings and limits: CM and EM subsets held most contracting CD4+ clones; EMRA held CD8+ ones. Day 15 to 85 contracting clones showed balanced CD4/CD8; day 15 to 37 expanders favored CD4+.

This clonotype was detected a few times. Its antigen is not known. V lost 7 bases to trimming and J lost 7 bases; unmatched junction nucleotides: 4. Germline V gives CDR1 SQVTM, CDR2 ANQGSEA. The length of the CDR3 is 13 residues. A 5'RACE reaction primed in the constant segment made cDNA libraries of TCR alpha and TCR beta, and these carried sample barcodes and UMIs. In TCRdb, the 5' RACE reads were re-called with MiXCR into one record per CDR3 protein. The sample lists roughly 120,000 distinct CDR3 sequences; 16% were seen once. The sequence derives from an adult woman who had mild COVID-19 (a few samples of this study predate the infection). Cell type and time point are not known. The chain combines TRBV29-1 with TRBJ1-6, with TRBD1 matching over 10 bases. Sequenced input: PBMCs or a T cell subset sorted from them (not recorded which). In nucleotides, the CDR3 is TGCAGCGCGGGACAGGGGTGGAATTCACCCCTCCACTTT. Translating gives CSAGQGWNSPLHF.